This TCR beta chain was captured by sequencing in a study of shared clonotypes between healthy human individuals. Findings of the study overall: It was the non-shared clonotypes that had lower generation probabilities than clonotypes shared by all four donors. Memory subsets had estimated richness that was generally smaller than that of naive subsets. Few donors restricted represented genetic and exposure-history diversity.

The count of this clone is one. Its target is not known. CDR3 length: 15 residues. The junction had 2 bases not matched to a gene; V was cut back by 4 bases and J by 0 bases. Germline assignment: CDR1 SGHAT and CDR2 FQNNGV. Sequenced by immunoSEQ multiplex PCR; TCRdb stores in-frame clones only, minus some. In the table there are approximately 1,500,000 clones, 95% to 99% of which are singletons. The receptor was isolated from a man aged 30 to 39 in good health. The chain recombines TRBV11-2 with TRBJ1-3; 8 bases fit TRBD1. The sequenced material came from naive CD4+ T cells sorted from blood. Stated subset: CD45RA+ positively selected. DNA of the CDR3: TGTGCCAGCAGCTGGGGACAGGCCTCTGGAAACACCATATATTTT. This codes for CASSWGQASGNTIYF. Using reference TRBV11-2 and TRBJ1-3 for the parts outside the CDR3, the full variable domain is EAGVAQSPRYKIIEKRQSVAFWCNPISGHATLYWYQQILGQGPKLLIQFQNNGVVDDSQLPKDRFSAERLKGVDSTLKIQPAKLEDSAVYLCASSWGQASGNTIYFGEGSWLTVV.